Sequencing of this TCR beta chain was carried out in a study of Graves' ophthalmopathy and Graves' hyperthyroidism. The wider study: Stable hyperthyroid donors showed no ophthalmopathy during 18 months follow-up. Study results and caveats: From stable hyperthyroidism, ophthalmopathy was separated by a 13-signature model with 85% to 90% sensitivity and around 80% specificity.

Germline CDR1 is MGHDK and CDR2 is SYGVNS. The CDR3 totals 15 residues. Trimming took 1 base from V and 5 from J; bases not matched to a gene: 5. This clonotype was seen many times. Its antigen is still unknown. Enrolled hyperthyroidism patients had a new diagnosis, a duration under 2 months, and an age of 18 to 65. Excluded: other autoimmune disease, uncontrolled infection, pregnancy or lactation. TCR beta CDR3 regions were amplified from RNA transcripts. In the first round, RT-PCR was carried out with HTBI primers, and a multiplex PCR formed the second round. TCRdb called the multiplex PCR reads again in MiXCR, with one record for every CDR3 protein. The sample has over a million distinct CDR3 sequences; about two fifths are singletons.

V gene TRBV25-1 combines with J gene TRBJ1-5; TRBD1 agrees at 7 bases. The source of this sequence is an adult man with Graves' hyperthyroidism. The sample taken for sequencing was peripheral blood or thyroid tissue (not recorded which). CDR3 coding DNA: TGTGCCAGCAGTGAATTCCGGGACAGCGATCAGCCCCAGCATTTT. Protein: CASSEFRDSDQPQHF.